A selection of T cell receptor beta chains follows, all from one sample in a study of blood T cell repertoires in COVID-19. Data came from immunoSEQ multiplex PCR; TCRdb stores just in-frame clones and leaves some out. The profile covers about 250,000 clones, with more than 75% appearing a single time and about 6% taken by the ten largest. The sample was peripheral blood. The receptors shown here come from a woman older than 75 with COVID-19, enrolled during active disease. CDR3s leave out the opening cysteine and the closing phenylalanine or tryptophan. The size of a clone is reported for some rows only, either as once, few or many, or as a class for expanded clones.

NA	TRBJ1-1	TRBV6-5	ASTEGGRQNTEAF
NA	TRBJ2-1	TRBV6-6	ASSIWTGGVNEQF
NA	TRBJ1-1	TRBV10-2	ASSESNTPAF
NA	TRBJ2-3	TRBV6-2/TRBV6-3	ASSFSEVGTDTQY
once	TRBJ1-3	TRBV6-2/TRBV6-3	ASSYGHLSGNTIY
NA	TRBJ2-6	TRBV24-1	AAGPAGSGANVLT
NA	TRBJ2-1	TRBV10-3	ASSPGTGENEQF
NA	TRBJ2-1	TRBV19	ASSMPGGYREQF
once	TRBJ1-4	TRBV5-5	ASSLEPGTGGATNEKLF
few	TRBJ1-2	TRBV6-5	ASSSQSGGLGYT
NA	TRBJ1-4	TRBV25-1	ASSALGAGNEKLF
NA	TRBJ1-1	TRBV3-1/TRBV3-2	ASSLMTGAEAF
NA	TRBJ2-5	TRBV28	ASSTSDRVQETQY
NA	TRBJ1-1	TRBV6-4	ASSEQANTEAF
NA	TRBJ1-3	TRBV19	ASSSTGQGTGSGNTIY
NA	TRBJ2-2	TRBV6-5	ASSWQGAYGELF
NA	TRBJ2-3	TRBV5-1	ASSWAGVTSTDTQY
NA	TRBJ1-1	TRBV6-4	ASSARGQNTEAF
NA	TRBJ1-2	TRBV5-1	ASSPNPGQANYGYT
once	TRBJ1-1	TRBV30	ASLGGSNTEAF
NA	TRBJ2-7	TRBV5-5	ASSRDRGSYEQY